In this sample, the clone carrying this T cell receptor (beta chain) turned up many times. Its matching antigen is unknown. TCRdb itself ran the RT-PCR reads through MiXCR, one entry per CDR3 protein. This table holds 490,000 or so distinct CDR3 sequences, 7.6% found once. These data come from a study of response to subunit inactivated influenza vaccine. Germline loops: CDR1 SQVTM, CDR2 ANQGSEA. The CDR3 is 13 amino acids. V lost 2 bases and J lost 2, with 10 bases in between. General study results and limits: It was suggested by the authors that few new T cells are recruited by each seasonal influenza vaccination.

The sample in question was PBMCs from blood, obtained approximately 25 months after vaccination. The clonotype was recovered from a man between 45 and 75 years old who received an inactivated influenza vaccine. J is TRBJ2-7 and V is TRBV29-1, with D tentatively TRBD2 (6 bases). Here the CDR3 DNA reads TGCAGCGTTGAATCTAGCGTGGCCTACGAGCAGTACTTC. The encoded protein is CSVESSVAYEQYF.